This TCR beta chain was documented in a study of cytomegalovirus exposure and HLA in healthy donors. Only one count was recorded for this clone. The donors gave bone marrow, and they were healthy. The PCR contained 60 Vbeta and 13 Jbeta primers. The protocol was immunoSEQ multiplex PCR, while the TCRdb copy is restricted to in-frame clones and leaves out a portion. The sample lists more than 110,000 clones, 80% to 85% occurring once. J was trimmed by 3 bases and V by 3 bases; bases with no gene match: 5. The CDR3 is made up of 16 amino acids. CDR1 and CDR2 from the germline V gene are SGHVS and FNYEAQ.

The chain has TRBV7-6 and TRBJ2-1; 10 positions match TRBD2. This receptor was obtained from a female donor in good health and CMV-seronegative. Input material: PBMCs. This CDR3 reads CASSFGSGGDYNEQFF. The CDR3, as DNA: TGTGCCAGCAGCTTTGGGAGCGGGGGGGACTACAATGAGCAGTTCTTC.